The 10 T cell receptor beta chains presented below share a single source sample, sequenced in a study of control samples from healthy donors and cancer patients. The method was immunoSEQ multiplex PCR; TCRdb's version includes in-frame clones alone and lacks a portion of them. The table includes 80,000 to 100,000 clones, around 90% detected once. The sample was blood. These receptors all come from a man aged 30-40 years in good health.

This sequence joins TRBV30 and TRBJ1-6; D is ambiguous. Trimming removed 2 bases at V and 5 bases at J, with 10 bases between. The CDR3 totals 14 residues. The germline V gene encodes CDR1 GTSNPN and CDR2 SVGIG (reference sequence). The CDR3 is CAWSPPTHNSPLHF. In DNA form, the CDR3 reads TGTGCCTGGAGTCCACCCACGCATAATTCACCCCTCCACTTT.

The genes are TRBV7-2 and TRBJ2-7; no definite D call. The length of the CDR3 is 13 residues. V was cut by 4 bases and J by 0 bases, with 7 bases left in between. The germline V gene encodes CDR1 SGHTA and CDR2 FQGNSA. This CDR3 is CASSSLNSYEQYF. CDR3 DNA: TGTGCCAGCAGCTCCCTCAACTCCTACGAGCAGTACTTC. The entire variable domain, with the rest obtained from reference TRBV7-2 and TRBJ2-7, is as follows: GAGVSQSPSNKVTEKGKDVELRCDPISGHTALYWYRQSLGQGLEFLIYFQGNSAPDKSGLPSDRFSAERTGGSVSTLTIQRTQQEDSAVYLCASSSLNSYEQYFGPGTRLTVT.

V and J are TRBV12-3 or TRBV12-4 and TRBJ2-7; 9 positions match TRBD2. V lost 5 bases, J lost 6 bases, and 2 bases stayed unmatched. The CDR3 is 12 residues long. The CDR3: CASSLSGGEQYF. The CDR3 coding sequence is TGTGCCAGCAGTCTTAGCGGGGGCGAGCAGTACTTC.

The V and J genes are TRBV4-1 and TRBJ1-2; D ambiguous. V gave up 0 bases and J gave up 4 bases, with 9 bases separating them. The CDR3 has 14 residues. Germline CDR1 and CDR2: MGHRA and YSYEKL. The CDR3 here is CASSQDSEVYGYTF. The CDR3, as DNA: TGCGCCAGCAGCCAAGATTCAGAGGTCTATGGCTACACCTTC.

The rearrangement links TRBV15 to TRBJ2-2; D not resolved. This CDR3 region has 13 residues. Trimming left V 6 bases short and J 6 bases short, with 11 bases between. Germline CDR1 LNHNV, CDR2 YYDKDF (reference sequence). CDR3 in amino acids: CATRVVDPGELFF. The CDR3 DNA sequence: TGTGCCACCAGAGTGGTGGATCCCGGGGAGCTGTTTTTT.

The chain carries TRBV11-3 and TRBJ2-7, with D perhaps matching TRBD2 (7 bases). V was pared by 5 bases and J by 4 bases, with 18 bases between. The germline gives CDR1 SGHNT, CDR2 YENEEA. The CDR3 extends over 15 amino acids. The DNA of the CDR3 is TGTGCCAGCAGCAGCAGGGGACTAACTTGTTACGAGCAGTACTTC. Amino acid sequence: CASSSRGLTCYEQYF.

This chain links TRBV28 with TRBJ2-7, with D unresolved. The CDR3 is 12 residues long. Trimming took 1 base from V and 4 from J, leaving 5 bases between them. Germline CDR1 is MDHEN and CDR2 is SYDVKM. The DNA for the CDR3 is TGTGCCAGCAGTTTATCAGGTTACGAGCAGTACTTC. This gives the protein CASSLSGYEQYF.

The V and J genes are TRBV11-2 and TRBJ2-5; 14 bases align to TRBD2. V was clipped by 5 bases and J by 5 bases; unmatched bases: 13. There are 18 residues in the CDR3. Looked up from germline, CDR1 is SGHAT and CDR2 is FQNNGV. The CDR3 coding sequence is TGTGCCAGCAGCGACTATGGGACTAGCGGGAGCTCCGGGGAGACCCAGTACTTC. Its protein product is CASSDYGTSGSSGETQYF.

This clone was seen only a few times. One end of the junction does not line up with germline, which may come from a read error. Other DNA sequences in the same sample also yield this CDR3. This rearrangement joins TRBV27 to TRBJ2-7; 10 bases align to TRBD2. Germline assignment: CDR1 MNHEY and CDR2 SMNVEV (reference sequence). The CDR3 is 18 amino acids. The DNA of the CDR3 is TGTGCCAGCATTTTACTATCAGCGGGGGGGGGCGGGAGCTACGAGCAGTACTTC. Its translation: CASILLSAGGGGSYEQYF.

The genes are TRBV4-1 and TRBJ2-7; D possibly corresponds to TRBD1 (6 bases). V was clipped by 0 bases and J by 0 bases, with 9 bases between them. The V gene's germline CDR1 is MGHRA and CDR2 YSYEKL. The length of the CDR3 is 15 residues. The CDR3 sequence is CASSQEGTTSYEQYF. CDR3 sequence (DNA): TGCGCCAGCAGCCAAGAGGGGACAACCTCCTACGAGCAGTACTTC.